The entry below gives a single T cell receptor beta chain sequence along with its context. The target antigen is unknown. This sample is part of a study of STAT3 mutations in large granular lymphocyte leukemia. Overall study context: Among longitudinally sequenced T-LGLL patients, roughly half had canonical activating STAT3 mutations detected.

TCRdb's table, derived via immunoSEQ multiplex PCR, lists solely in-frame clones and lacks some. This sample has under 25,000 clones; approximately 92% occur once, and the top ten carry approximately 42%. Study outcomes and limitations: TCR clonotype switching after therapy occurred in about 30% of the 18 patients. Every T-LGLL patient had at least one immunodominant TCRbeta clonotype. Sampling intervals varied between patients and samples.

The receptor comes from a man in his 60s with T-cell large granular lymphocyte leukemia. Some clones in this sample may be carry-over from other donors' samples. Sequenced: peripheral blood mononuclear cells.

DNA of the CDR3: TGCGCCAGCAGCTTGATGCGGGAGGGCGCGGATACGCAGTATTTT. As protein: CASSLMREGADTQYF. This chain joins TRBV5-1 and TRBJ2-3; 9 bases align to TRBD2. Per the germline V gene, CDR1 is SGHRS and CDR2 is YFSETQ. V trimming: 1 base; J trimming: 6 bases; junction bases outside the gene matches: 6. This CDR3 region has 15 residues.